Below are 20 T cell receptor beta chains sequenced from a single sample in a study of T-cell reconstitution after alpha-beta-depleted transplantation in children. Points from the study as a whole: Reportedly, roughly two months post-transplant, alpha-beta T cells arose from several hundred expanded graft clones.

For these receptors, no antigen is known. Unique molecular identifiers tagged the TCRbeta library. TCRdb ran MiXCR on the PCR reads and lists one entry per CDR3 protein. The data contain approximately 32,000 distinct CDR3 sequences, under 6.5% of them singletons. The sequencing here drew on peripheral blood, taken 60 days after TCRalphabeta/CD19-depleted stem cell transplant. These receptors were taken from a child younger than two who had a stem cell transplant for acute myeloid leukemia, so the T cells may come from the graft donor.

This clonotype was picked up many times. This chain links TRBV5-1 with TRBJ2-1, with D perhaps TRBD1 (6 bases). Trimming left V 4 bases short and J 8 bases short, with 19 bases between. There are 15 residues in the CDR3. In germline, CDR1 is SGHRS, CDR2 YFSETQ. The CDR3 reads CASSLEGTLLDEQFF. The CDR3 bases are TGCGCCAGCAGCCTAGAGGGGACACTTTTGGATGAGCAGTTCTTC. The variable domain in full, completed from reference TRBV5-1 and TRBJ2-1, reads KAGVTQTPRYLIKTRGQQVTLSCSPISGHRSVSWYQQTPGQGLQFLFEYFSETQRNKGNFPGRFSGRQFSNSRSEMNVSTLELGDSALYLCASSLEGTLLDEQFFGPGTRLTVL.

The rearrangement joins TRBV13 to TRBJ2-7, with 8 bases identical to TRBD2. The junction had 8 bases not matched to a gene; V was cut back by 3 bases and J by 4 bases. The germline CDR1 and CDR2 sequences are PRHDT and FYEKMQ (reference sequence). CDR3 size: 15 residues. CDR3 in DNA: TGTGCCAGCAGCTTTGCTTTACTAGCGGATTACGAGCAGTACTTC. Residues: CASSFALLADYEQYF.

CDR3 in DNA: TGTGCCAGCAGCAGGCCGACAGGGTCCTACGAGCAGTACTTC. Encoded protein: CASSRPTGSYEQYF. This chain uses TRBV7-9 with TRBJ2-7, with 7 bases lining up with TRBD1. The CDR3 covers 14 residues. V shed 5 bases and J 1 base; nucleotides not matched to a gene: 5. The germline CDR1 and CDR2 sequences are SEHNR and FQNEAQ (reference sequence).

This clonotype was picked up many times. The chain couples TRBV29-1 to TRBJ2-7, with a weak D call TRBD1 (5 bases). In germline, CDR1 is SQVTM, CDR2 ANQGSEA. The length of the CDR3 is 12 residues. V was clipped by 4 bases and J by 6 bases, with 13 bases between them. CDR3 amino acids: CSVVGQSGEQYF. The CDR3 DNA follows: TGCAGCGTTGTGGGGCAGAGTGGCGAGCAGTACTTC.

The J gene is TRBJ1-5, the V gene TRBV6-9; TRBD1 matches 10 bases. The CDR3 covers 15 residues. From germline, CDR1 is MNHGY and CDR2 SVAAGI. J gave up 6 bases and V 6 bases, and 8 bases lay outside the gene matches. The CDR3 bases are TGTGCCAGCAGGCCCCGGGACAGGGGTTTTCAGCCCCAGCATTTT. This gives the protein CASRPRDRGFQPQHF.

With regard to this clonotype: With a much larger clone just one base away, this may be a read error. The genes are TRBV5-1 and TRBJ2-7; D possibly corresponds to TRBD1 (6 bases). Trimming stripped 0 bases from V and 2 bases from J, with 9 bases between. The CDR3 loop spans 14 amino acids. The V gene's germline CDR1 is SGHRS and CDR2 YFSETQ. Written as DNA, the CDR3 is TGCGCCAGCAGCTTGGCAGGGGCTACCTACGAGCAGTACTTC. Translation gives CASSLAGATYEQYF.

This clonotype was counted many times. The genes are TRBV7-8 and TRBJ2-5; TRBD2 might be the D (7 bases). The CDR3 is 15 amino acids. The V gene lost 5 bases and the J gene lost 4 bases, with 17 bases spanning the gap. Germline loops: CDR1 SGHVS, CDR2 FQNEAQ. The CDR3 DNA sequence: TGTGCCAGCAGCCCCGGAGGGGGGGGAGTAGAGACCCAGTACTTC. Amino acids: CASSPGGGGVETQYF.

Ten or more counts support this clonotype. This CDR3 reads CASSEALTWTVAGELFF. The CDR3 DNA follows: TGTGCCAGCAGTGAAGCCCTCACCTGGACGGTTGCCGGGGAGCTGTTTTTT. The rearrangement links TRBV6-1 to TRBJ2-2, with D unclear. The CDR3 runs to 17 residues. Germline V gene sequence: CDR1 MNHNS, CDR2 SASEGT. Deletions cut 0 bases from V and 6 bases from J, with 17 bases between.

This clonotype was found many times. The chain recombines TRBV29-1 with TRBJ2-1; tentative D call: TRBD2 (5 bases). The V and J ends lost 5 bases and 3 bases respectively, with 11 bases between them. CDR3 length: 13 residues. Germline CDR1 reads SQVTM; CDR2 reads ANQGSEA. The CDR3 region has the DNA TGCAGCGTTATCCTAGCCGACTACAATGAGCAGTTCTTC. It is translated as CSVILADYNEQFF.

This clonotype was counted only a few times. The CDR3 DNA reads as TGTGCCAGCAGGCGGGACTTACCCTACGAGCAGTACTTC. Protein sequence: CASRRDLPYEQYF. The chain couples TRBV6-1 to TRBJ2-7, with D possibly TRBD2 on 6 matching bases. The CDR3 has 13 residues. V gave up 6 bases and J gave up 2 bases, with 11 bases separating them. The V gene's germline CDR1 is MNHNS and CDR2 SASEGT.

This clonotype was picked up a small number of times. The chain employs TRBV28 and TRBJ1-4, with D perhaps TRBD1 (5 bases). Germline-derived CDR1 and CDR2 are MDHEN and SYDVKM. V lost 4 bases to trimming and J lost 12 bases, with 12 bases between them. The CDR3 is 12 residues long. The DNA of the CDR3 is TGTGCCAGCAGTTCGGCAGGGTGGGAACTGTTTTTT. It codes for CASSSAGWELFF.

This clonotype was seen repeatedly, ten times or more. The chain carries TRBV3-1 and TRBJ2-1; 7 nucleotides match TRBD2. The J segment lost 5 bases and the V segment lost 4 bases, leaving 11 bases of the junction unmatched. CDR3 size: 16 residues. Germline-derived CDR1 and CDR2 are LGHDT and YNNKEL (reference sequence). As DNA, the CDR3 is TGTGCCAGCAGCCGGGACCAGCGGGAAATACACAATGAGCAGTTCTTC. Translated, it gives CASSRDQREIHNEQFF.

This clonotype was found many times. The rearrangement uses TRBV5-1 and TRBJ2-7; TRBD2 matches at 8 bases. Per the germline V gene, CDR1 is SGHRS and CDR2 is YFSETQ. The CDR3 sequence is 16 residues long. With V trimmed by 4 bases and J by 7 bases, 16 bases remained unmatched. The chain's CDR3 is CASSEFPGGIPEEQYF. The CDR3 region has the DNA TGCGCCAGCAGCGAGTTTCCGGGGGGGATTCCTGAAGAGCAGTACTTC.

This clonotype was observed at least ten times. The chain couples TRBV29-1 to TRBJ2-1, with D hard to call. Trimming took 1 base from V and 0 from J, leaving 7 bases between them. The CDR3 runs 14 residues. CDR1 and CDR2 from the germline V gene are SQVTM and ANQGSEA. CDR3 amino acids: CSVEGGISYNEQFF. CDR3 coding DNA: TGCAGCGTTGAAGGTGGTATCTCCTACAATGAGCAGTTCTTC.

In its sample, this clonotype was seen many times. The chain employs TRBV29-1 and TRBJ2-7; D is uncertain. The CDR3 length is 11 residues. The germline V gene has CDR1 SQVTM and CDR2 ANQGSEA. V was cut by 6 bases and J by 2 bases, with 8 bases left in between. CDR3 sequence: CSVGWTYEQYF. CDR3 in DNA: TGCAGCGTCGGATGGACCTACGAGCAGTACTTC.

The chain recombines TRBV7-9 with TRBJ1-2; D gene ambiguous. The CDR3 length is 13 residues. The germline CDR1 and CDR2 sequences are SEHNR and FQNEAQ (reference sequence). The V end was cut by 1 base, the J end by 8 bases, with 11 bases between. This CDR3 is CASSLGAAKGYTF. The CDR3 DNA follows: TGTGCCAGCAGCTTAGGGGCTGCTAAGGGCTACACCTTC.

This clonotype was counted many times. The chain links TRBV4-1 to TRBJ1-4; D is unclear. The CDR3 has 15 amino acids. V lost 1 base to trimming and J lost 11 bases, with 17 bases between them. The germline gives CDR1 MGHRA, CDR2 YSYEKL. CDR3: CASSQGSSGRRKLFF. CDR3 in DNA: TGCGCCAGCAGCCAAGGAAGTAGTGGCAGGCGGAAACTGTTTTTT.

This clonotype was counted ten times or more. The chain recombines TRBV28 with TRBJ2-7, with a tentative D call TRBD1 (6 bases). The length of the CDR3 is 16 residues. CDR1 and CDR2 (germline): MDHEN, SYDVKM. V was trimmed by 3 bases and J by 2 bases, leaving 17 bases between them. The CDR3 reads CASSLGAAVFTYEQYF. The CDR3 DNA is TGTGCCAGCAGTTTGGGGGCGGCAGTTTTTACCTACGAGCAGTACTTC.

This clonotype was counted ten times or more. The genes are TRBV7-3 and TRBJ1-1, with TRBD1 matching over 9 bases. CDR3 size: 13 residues. The V and J ends lost 6 bases and 11 bases, in that order; junction bases with no gene match: 10. Germline values: CDR1 SGHTA, CDR2 FQGTGA. This chain's CDR3 is CASSPSGQGRAFF. In nucleotides, the CDR3 is TGTGCCAGCAGTCCCTCGGGACAGGGCCGCGCTTTCTTT. Full variable domain (rest looked up from reference TRBV7-3 and TRBJ1-1): GAGVSQTPSNKVTEKGKYVELRCDPISGHTALYWYRQSLGQGPEFLIYFQGTGAADDSGLPNDRFFAVRPEGSVSTLKIQRTERGDSAVYLCASSPSGQGRAFFGQGTRLTVV.

This clonotype was detected ten times or more. This chain joins TRBV5-1 and TRBJ2-2, with 8 positions matching TRBD2. This CDR3 region has 19 residues. V shed 4 bases and J 1 base; nucleotides not matched to a gene: 15. Germline values: CDR1 SGHRS, CDR2 YFSETQ. CDR3 bases: TGCGCCAGCAGCCCAAGACTAGCGAAGGTCTTAGGGAACACCGGGGAGCTGTTTTTT. Translating gives CASSPRLAKVLGNTGELFF.